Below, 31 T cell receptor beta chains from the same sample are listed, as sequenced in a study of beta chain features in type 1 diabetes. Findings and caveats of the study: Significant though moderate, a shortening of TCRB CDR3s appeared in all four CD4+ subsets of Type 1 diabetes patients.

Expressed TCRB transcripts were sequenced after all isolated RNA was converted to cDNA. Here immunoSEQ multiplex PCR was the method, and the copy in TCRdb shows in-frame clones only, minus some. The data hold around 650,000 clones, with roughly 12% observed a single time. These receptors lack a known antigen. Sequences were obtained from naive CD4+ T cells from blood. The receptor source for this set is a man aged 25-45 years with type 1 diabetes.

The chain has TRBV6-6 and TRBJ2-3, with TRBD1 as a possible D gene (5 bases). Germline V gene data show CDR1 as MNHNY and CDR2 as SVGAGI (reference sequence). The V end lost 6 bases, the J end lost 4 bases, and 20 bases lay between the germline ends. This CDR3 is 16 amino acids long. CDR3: CASSPGPGKGPDTQYF. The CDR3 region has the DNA TGTGCCAGCAGCCCAGGCCCAGGGAAGGGGCCAGATACGCAGTATTTT.

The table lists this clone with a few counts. CDR3 residues: CASRGLYSNQPQHF. DNA of the CDR3: TGTGCCAGTAGGGGGTTGTATAGCAATCAGCCCCAGCATTTT. The genes are TRBV19 and TRBJ1-5, with D unclear. The CDR3 is 14 amino acids. V lost 6 bases, J lost 0 bases, and 9 bases lay in between. Germline V lookup: CDR1 LNHDA, CDR2 SQIVND (reference sequence).

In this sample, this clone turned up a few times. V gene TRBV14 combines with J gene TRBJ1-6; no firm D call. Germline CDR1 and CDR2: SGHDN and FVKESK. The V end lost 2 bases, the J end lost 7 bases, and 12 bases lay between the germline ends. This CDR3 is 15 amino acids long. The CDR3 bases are TGTGCCAGCAGCCAATCGCGCGGATTAAATTCACCCCTCCACTTT. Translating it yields CASSQSRGLNSPLHF.

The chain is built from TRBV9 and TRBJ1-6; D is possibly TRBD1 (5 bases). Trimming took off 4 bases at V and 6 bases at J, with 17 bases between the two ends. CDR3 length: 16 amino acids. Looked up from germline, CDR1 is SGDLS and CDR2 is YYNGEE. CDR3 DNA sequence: TGTGCCAGCAGCCTCTCCGACGGGGGTCCTAATTCACCCCTCCACTTT. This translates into CASSLSDGGPNSPLHF.

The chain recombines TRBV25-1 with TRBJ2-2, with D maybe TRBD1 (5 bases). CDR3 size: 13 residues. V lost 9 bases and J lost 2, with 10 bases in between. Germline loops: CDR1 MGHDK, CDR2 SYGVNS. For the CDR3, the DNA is TGTGCCAGTCACGACAGCAACACCGGGGAGCTGTTTTTT. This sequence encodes CASHDSNTGELFF.

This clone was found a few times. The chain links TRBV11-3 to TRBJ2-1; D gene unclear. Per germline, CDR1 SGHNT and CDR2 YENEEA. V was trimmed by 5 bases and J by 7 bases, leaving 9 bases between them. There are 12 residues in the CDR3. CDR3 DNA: TGTGCCAGCAGCCTTATGAGGAATGAGCAGTTCTTC. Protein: CASSLMRNEQFF.

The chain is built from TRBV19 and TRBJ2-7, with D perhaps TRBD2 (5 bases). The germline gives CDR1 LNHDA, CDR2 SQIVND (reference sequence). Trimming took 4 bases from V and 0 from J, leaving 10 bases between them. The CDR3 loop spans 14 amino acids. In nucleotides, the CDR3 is TGTGCCAGTAGTACGGGGAAGAGCTCCTACGAGCAGTACTTC. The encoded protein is CASSTGKSSYEQYF.

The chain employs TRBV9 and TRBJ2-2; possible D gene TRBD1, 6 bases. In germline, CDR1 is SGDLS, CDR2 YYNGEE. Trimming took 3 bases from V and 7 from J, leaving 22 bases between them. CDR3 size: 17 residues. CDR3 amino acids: CASSAQRPQGVGGELFF. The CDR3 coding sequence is TGTGCCAGCAGCGCCCAACGGCCACAGGGAGTTGGCGGGGAGCTGTTTTTT. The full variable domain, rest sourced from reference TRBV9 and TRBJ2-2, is DSGVTQTPKHLITATGQRVTLRCSPRSGDLSVYWYQQSLDQGLQFLIQYYNGEERAKGNILERFSAQQFPDLHSELNLSSLELGDSALYFCASSAQRPQGVGGELFFGEGSRLTVL.

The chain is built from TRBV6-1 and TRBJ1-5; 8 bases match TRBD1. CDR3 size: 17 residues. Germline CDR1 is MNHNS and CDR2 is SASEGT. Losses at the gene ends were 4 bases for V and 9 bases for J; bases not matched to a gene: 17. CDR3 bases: TGTGCCAGCAGTGCCCGATCGACAGGGGATTTACTGCCGCCCCAGCATTTT. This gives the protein CASSARSTGDLLPPQHF.

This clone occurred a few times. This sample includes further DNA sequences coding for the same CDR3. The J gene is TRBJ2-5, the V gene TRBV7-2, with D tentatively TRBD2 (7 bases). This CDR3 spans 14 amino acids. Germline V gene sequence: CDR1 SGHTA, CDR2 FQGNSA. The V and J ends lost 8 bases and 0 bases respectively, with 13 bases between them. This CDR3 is CASSKGGNQETQYF. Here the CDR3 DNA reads TGTGCCAGCTCAAAGGGGGGGAACCAAGAGACCCAGTACTTC.

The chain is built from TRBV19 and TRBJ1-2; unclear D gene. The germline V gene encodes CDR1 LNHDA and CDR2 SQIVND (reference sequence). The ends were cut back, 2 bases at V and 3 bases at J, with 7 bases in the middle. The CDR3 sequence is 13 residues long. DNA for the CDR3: TGTGCCAGTAGTATACGGTACTACTATGGCTACACCTTC. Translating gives CASSIRYYYGYTF.

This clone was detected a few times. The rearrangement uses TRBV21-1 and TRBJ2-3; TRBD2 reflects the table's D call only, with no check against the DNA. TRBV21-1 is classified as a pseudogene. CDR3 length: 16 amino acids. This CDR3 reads CAKRGLAGGSTDTQYF. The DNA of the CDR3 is TGTGCCAAAAGAGGACTAGCGGGGGGGAGCACAGATACGCAGTATTTT.

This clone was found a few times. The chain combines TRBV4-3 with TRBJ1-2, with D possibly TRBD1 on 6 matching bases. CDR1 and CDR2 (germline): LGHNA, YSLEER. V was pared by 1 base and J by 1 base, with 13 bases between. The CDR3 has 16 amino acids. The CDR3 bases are TGCGCCAGCAGCCAAGGTTTAAGGACAGTTAACTATGGCTACACCTTC. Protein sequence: CASSQGLRTVNYGYTF.

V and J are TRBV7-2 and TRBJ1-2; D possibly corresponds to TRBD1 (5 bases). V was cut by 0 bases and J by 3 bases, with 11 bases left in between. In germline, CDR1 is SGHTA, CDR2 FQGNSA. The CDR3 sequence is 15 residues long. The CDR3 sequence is CASSLAPGRDYGYTF. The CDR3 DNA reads TGTGCCAGCAGCTTAGCGCCGGGCAGGGACTATGGCTACACCTTC.

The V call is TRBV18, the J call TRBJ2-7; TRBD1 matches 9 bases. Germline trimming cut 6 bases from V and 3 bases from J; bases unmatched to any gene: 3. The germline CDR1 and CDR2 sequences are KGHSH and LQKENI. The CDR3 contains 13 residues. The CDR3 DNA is TGTGCCAGCTCCTTGGGACAGGGCTACGAGCAGTACTTC. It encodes CASSLGQGYEQYF.

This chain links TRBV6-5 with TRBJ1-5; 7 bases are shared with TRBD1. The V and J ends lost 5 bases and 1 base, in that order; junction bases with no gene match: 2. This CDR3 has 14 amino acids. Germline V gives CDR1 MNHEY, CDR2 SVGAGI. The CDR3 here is CASSQDRSNQPQHF. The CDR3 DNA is TGTGCCAGCAGTCAGGACAGGAGCAATCAGCCCCAGCATTTT.

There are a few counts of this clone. The CDR3 loop is CASSLAQGVGEQYF. The CDR3 DNA follows: TGTGCCAGCAGCTTAGCGCAAGGGGTGGGCGAGCAGTACTTC. V gene TRBV7-2 combines with J gene TRBJ2-7; tentative D call: TRBD1 (5 bases). The germline V gene has CDR1 SGHTA and CDR2 FQGNSA. There are 14 residues in the CDR3. The V gene lost 0 bases and the J gene lost 6 bases, with 12 bases spanning the gap.

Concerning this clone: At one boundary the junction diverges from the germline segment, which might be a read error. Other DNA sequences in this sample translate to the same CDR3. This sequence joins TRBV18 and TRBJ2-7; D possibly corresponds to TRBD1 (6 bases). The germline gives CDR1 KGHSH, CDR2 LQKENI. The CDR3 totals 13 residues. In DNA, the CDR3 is TGTGCCAGCTCCCCACAGGGATCCTACGAGCAGTACTTC. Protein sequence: CASSPQGSYEQYF.

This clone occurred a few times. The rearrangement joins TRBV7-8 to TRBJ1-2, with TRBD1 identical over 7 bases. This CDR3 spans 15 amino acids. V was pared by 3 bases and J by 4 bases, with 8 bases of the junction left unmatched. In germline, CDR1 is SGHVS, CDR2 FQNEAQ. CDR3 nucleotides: TGTGCCAGCAGCTTGTCAAGGGGGCGCGGCTATGGCTACACCTTC. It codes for CASSLSRGRGYGYTF.

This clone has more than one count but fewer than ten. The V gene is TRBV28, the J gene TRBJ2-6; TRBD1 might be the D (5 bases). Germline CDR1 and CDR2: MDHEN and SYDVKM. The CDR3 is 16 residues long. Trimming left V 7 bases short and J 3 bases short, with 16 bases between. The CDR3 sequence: CASIGRVESGANVLTF. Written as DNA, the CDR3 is TGTGCCAGCATCGGCAGGGTGGAAAGTGGGGCCAACGTCCTGACTTTC.

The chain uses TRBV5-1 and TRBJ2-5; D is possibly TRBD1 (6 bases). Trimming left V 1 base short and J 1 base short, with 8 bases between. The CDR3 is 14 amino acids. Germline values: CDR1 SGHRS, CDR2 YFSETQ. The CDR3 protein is CASSLMGAQETQYF. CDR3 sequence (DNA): TGCGCCAGCAGCTTGATGGGGGCCCAAGAGACCCAGTACTTC.

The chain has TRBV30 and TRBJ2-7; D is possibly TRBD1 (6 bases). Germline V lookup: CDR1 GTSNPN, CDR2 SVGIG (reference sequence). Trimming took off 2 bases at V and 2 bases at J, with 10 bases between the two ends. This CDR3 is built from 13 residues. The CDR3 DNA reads TGTGCCTGGAGTCTTGGGACAACCTACGAGCAGTACTTC. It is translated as CAWSLGTTYEQYF.

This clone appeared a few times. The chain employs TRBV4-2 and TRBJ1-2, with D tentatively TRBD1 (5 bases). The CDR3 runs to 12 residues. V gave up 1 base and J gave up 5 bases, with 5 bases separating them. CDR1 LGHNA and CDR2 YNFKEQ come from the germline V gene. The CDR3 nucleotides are TGTGCCAGCAGCCAAGGACAGTATGGCTACACCTTC. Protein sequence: CASSQGQYGYTF.

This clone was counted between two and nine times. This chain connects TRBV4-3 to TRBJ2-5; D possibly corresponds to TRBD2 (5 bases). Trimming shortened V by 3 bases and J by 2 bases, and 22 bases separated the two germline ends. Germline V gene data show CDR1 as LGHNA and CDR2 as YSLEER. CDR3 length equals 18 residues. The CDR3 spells CASSHWREGYSLQETQYF. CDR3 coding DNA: TGCGCCAGCAGCCACTGGCGAGAGGGCTATAGTTTGCAAGAGACCCAGTACTTC.

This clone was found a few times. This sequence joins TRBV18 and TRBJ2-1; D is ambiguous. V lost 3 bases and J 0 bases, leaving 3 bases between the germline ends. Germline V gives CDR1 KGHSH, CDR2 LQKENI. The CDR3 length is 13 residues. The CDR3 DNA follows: TGTGCCAGCTCACCGCCCTCCTACAATGAGCAGTTCTTC. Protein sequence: CASSPPSYNEQFF.

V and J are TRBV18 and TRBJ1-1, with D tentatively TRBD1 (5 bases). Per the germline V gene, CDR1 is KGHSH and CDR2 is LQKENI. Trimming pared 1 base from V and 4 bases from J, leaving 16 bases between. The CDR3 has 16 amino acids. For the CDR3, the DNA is TGTGCCAGCTCACCACTTGGTCTGGACGGGGGCACTGAAGCTTTCTTT. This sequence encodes CASSPLGLDGGTEAFF.

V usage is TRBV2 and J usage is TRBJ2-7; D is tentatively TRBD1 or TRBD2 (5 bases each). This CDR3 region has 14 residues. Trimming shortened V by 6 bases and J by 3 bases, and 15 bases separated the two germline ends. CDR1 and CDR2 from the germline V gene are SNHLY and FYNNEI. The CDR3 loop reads CASSGAQGLYEQYF. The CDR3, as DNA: TGTGCCAGCAGCGGGGCGCAGGGCCTCTACGAGCAGTACTTC.

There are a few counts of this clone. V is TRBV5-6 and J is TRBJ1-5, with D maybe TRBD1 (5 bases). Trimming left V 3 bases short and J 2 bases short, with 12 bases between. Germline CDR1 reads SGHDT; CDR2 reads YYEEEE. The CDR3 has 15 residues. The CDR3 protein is CASSSRGWGNQPQHF. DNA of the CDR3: TGTGCCAGCAGCTCAAGGGGATGGGGCAATCAGCCCCAGCATTTT.

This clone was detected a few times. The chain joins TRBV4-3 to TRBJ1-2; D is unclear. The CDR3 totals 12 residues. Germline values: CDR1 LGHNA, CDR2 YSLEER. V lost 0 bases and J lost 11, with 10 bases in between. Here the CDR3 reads CASSQDATQYTF. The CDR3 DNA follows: TGCGCCAGCAGCCAAGACGCCACGCAGTACACCTTC.

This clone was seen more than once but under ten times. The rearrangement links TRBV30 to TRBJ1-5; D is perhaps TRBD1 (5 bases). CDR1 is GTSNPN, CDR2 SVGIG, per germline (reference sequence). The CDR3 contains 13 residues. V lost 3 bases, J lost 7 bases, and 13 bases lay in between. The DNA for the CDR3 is TGTGCCTGGAGCGTGGGGGGAACGCAGCCCCAGCATTTT. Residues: CAWSVGGTQPQHF. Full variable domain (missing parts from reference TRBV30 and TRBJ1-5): SQTIHQWPATLVQPVGSPLSLECTVEGTSNPNLYWYRQAAGRGLQLLFYSVGIGQISSEVPQNLSASRPQDRQFILSSKKLLLSDSGFYLCAWSVGGTQPQHFGDGTRLSIL.

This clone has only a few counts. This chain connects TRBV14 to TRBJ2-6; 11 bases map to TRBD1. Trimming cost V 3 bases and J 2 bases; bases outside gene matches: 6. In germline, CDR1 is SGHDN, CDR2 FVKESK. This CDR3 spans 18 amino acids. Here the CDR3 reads CASSQYGQGATGANVLTF. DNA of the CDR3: TGTGCCAGCAGCCAGTACGGACAGGGGGCAACTGGGGCCAACGTCCTGACTTTC. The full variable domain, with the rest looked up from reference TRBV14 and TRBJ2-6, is EAGVTQFPSHSVIEKGQTVTLRCDPISGHDNLYWYRRVMGKEIKFLLHFVKESKQDESGMPNNRFLAERTGGTYSTLKVQPAELEDSGVYFCASSQYGQGATGANVLTFGAGSRLTVL.